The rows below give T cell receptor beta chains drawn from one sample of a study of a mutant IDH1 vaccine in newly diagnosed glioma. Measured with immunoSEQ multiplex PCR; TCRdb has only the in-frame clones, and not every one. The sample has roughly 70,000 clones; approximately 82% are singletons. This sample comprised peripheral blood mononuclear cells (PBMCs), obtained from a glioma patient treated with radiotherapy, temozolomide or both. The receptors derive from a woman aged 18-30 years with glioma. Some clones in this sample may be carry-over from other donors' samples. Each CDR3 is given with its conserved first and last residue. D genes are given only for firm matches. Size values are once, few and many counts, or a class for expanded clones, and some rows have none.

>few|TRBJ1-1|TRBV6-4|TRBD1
TGTGCCAGCAGCGAAAAAACAGGGGGGAACACTGAAGCTTTCTTT
CASSEKTGGNTEAFF
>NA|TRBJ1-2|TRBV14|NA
TGTGCCAGCAGCCAAGAGGTAACTTATGGCTACACCTTC
CASSQEVTYGYTF
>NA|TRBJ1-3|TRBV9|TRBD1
TGTGCCAGCAGCGCCAGAAGACAGGGGGACGGAAACACCATATATTTT
CASSARRQGDGNTIYF
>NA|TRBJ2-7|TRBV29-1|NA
TGCAGCGCCCTGGAGGGGGCCGCCTACGAGCAGTACTTC
CSALEGAAYEQYF
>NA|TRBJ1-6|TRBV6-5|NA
TGTGCCAGCAGTTACTACTCCGTCAATTCACCCCTCCACTTT
CASSYYSVNSPLHF
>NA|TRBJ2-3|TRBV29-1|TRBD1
TGCAGCGTGGACAGGGGAAATACGCAGTATTTT
CSVDRGNTQYF
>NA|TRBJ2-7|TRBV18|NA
TGTGCCAGCTCACCAGGGGCCTACGAGCAGTACTTC
CASSPGAYEQYF
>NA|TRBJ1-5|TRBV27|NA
TGTGCCAGCAGTCAAAATCAGGGAAAAAATCAGCCCCAGCATTTT
CASSQNQGKNQPQHF
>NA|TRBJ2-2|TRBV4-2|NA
TGTGCCAGCAGCCGTTCGGGCGGGATGGTGGCCGGGGAGCTGTTTTTT
CASSRSGGMVAGELFF
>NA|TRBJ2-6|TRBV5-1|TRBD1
TGCGCCAGCAGCTTGGTAGGACAGGGGGCAGGTGGGGCCAACGTCCTGACTTTC
CASSLVGQGAGGANVLTF